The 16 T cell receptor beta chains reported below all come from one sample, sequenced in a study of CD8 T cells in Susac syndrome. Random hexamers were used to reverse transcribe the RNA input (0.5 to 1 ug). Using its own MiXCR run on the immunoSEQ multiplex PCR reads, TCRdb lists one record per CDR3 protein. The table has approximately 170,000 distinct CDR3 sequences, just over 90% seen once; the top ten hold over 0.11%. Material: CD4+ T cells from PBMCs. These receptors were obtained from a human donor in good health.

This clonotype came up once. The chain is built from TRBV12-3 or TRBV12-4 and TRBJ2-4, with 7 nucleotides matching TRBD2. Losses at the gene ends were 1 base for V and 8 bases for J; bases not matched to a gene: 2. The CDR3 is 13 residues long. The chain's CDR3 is CASSLVGGDIQYF. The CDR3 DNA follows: TGTGCCAGCAGTTTAGTGGGGGGGGACATTCAGTACTTC.

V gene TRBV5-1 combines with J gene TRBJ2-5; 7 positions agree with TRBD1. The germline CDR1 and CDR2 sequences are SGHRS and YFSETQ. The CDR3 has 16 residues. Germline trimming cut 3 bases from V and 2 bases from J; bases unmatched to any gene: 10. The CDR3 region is CASSSIMRDSQETQYF. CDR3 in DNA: TGCGCCAGCAGCTCCATAATGAGGGACAGTCAAGAGACCCAGTACTTC.

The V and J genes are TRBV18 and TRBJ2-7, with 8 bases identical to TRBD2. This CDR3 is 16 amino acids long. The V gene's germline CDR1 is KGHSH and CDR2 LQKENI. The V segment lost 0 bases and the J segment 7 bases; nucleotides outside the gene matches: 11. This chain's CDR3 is CASSPPLAGLAEEQYF. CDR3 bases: TGTGCCAGCTCACCACCTTTAGCGGGGCTTGCGGAGGAGCAGTACTTC.

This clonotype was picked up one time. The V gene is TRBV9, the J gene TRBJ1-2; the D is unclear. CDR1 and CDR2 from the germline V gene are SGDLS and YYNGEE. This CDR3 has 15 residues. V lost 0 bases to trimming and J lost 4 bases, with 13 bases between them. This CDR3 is CASSVAPGSSYGYTF. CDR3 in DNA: TGTGCCAGCAGCGTAGCACCCGGGAGTTCCTATGGCTACACCTTC.

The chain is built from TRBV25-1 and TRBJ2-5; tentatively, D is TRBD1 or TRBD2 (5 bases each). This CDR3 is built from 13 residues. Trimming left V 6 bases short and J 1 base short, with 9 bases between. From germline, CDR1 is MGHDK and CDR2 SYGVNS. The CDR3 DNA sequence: TGTGCCAGCAGGGAGGACATCCAAGAGACCCAGTACTTC. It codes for CASREDIQETQYF.

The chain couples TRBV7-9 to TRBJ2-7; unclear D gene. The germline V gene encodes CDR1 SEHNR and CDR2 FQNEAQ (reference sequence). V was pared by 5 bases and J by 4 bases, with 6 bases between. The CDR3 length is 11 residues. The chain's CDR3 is CASSQQYEQYF. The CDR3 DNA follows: TGTGCCAGCAGCCAGCAGTACGAGCAGTACTTC. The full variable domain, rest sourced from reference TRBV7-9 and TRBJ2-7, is DTGVSQNPRHKITKRGQNVTFRCDPISEHNRLYWYRQTLGQGPEFLTYFQNEAQLEKSRLLSDRFSAERPKGSFSTLEIQRTEQGDSAMYLCASSQQYEQYFGPGTRLTVT.

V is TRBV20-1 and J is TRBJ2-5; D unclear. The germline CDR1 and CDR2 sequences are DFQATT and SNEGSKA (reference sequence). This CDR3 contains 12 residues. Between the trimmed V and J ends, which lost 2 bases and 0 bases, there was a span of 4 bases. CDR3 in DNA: TGCAGTGCTAGACCCAACCAAGAGACCCAGTACTTC. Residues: CSARPNQETQYF.

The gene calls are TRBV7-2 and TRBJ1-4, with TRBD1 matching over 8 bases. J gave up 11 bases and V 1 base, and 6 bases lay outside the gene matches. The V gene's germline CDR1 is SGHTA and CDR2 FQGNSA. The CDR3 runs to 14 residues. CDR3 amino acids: CASSLGQGAWKLFF. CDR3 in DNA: TGTGCCAGCAGCTTAGGGCAGGGGGCTTGGAAACTGTTTTTT.

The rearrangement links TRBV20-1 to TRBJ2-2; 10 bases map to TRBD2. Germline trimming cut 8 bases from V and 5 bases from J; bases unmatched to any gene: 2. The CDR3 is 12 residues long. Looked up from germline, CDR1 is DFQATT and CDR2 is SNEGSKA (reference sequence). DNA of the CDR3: TGCAGTCTTAGCGGGGGGACCGGGGAGCTGTTTTTT. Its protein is CSLSGGTGELFF.

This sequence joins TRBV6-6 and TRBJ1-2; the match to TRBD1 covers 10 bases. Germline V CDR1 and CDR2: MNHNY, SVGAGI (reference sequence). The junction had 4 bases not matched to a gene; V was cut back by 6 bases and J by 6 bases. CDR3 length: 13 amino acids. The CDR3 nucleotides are TGTGCCAGCAGGGGACAGGGGATGGATGGCTACACCTTC. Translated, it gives CASRGQGMDGYTF.

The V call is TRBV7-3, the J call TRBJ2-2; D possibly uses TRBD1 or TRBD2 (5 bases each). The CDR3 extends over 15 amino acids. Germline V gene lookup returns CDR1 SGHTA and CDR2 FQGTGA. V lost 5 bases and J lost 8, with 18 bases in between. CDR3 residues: CASSPLGRGTGELFF. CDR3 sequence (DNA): TGTGCCAGCAGCCCACTTGGTCGGGGCACGGGGGAGCTGTTTTTT.

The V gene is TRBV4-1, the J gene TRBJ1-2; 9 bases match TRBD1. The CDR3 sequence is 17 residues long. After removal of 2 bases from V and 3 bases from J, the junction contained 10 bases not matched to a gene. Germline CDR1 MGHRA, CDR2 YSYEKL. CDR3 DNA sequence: TGCGCCAGCAGCCAACTGACAGGGGGGATTTCTCACTATGGCTACACCTTC. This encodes CASSQLTGGISHYGYTF.

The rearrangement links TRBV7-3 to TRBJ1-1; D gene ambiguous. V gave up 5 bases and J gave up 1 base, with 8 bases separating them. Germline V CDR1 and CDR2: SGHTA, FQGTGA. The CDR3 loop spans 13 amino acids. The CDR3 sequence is CASSPWGNTEAFF. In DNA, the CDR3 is TGTGCCAGCAGCCCTTGGGGGAACACTGAAGCTTTCTTT.

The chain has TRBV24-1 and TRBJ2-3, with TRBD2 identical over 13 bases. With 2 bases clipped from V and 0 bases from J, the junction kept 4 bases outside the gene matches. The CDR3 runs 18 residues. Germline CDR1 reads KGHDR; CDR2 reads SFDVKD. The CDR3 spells CATSDSGTSGTSTDTQYF. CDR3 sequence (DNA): TGTGCCACCAGTGATTCGGGGACTAGCGGGACCAGCACAGATACGCAGTATTTT.

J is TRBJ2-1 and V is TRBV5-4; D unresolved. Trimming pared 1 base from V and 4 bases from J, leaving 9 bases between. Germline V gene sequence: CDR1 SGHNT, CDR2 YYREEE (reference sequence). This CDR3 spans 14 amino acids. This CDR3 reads CASSLSAEYNEQFF. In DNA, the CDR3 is TGTGCCAGCAGCTTGTCAGCCGAGTACAATGAGCAGTTCTTC.

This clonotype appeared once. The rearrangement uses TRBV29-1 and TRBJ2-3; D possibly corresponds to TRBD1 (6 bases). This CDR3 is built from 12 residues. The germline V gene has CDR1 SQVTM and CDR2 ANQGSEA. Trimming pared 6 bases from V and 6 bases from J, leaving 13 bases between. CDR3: CSVKQGSDTQYF. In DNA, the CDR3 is TGCAGCGTCAAACAGGGCTCGGATACGCAGTATTTT.